This T cell receptor (beta chain) is from a study of T cell changes during pregnancy in multiple sclerosis. CDR3 length: 16 residues. CDR1 is SGHDT and CDR2 is YYEEEE in the germline V gene. V lost 4 bases, J lost 7 bases, and 20 bases lay in between. Using immunoSEQ multiplex PCR, the repertoire was profiled, and TCRdb retains in-frame clones only, with some absent. Seen here are 60,000 or so clones, 90% to 95% observed once, and the top ten hold approximately 0.85%. This clone has only one observation. The TCR was taken from a female donor with multiple sclerosis, enrolled in a pregnancy study. Sequenced here: peripheral blood, sampled in the first trimester of pregnancy. V and J are TRBV5-6 and TRBJ2-2; a weak D match, TRBD1 (6 bases). CDR3: CASSPTTGGRGGELFF. The DNA of the CDR3 is TGTGCCAGCAGCCCCACGACTGGGGGCCGGGGCGGGGAGCTGTTTTTT.